Listed below are T cell receptor beta chains from one sample, sequenced in a study of human T cells and chemical hapten exposure. TCRdb recomputed calls from the RACE reads with MiXCR, one row per CDR3 protein. The table has 300,000 to 450,000 distinct CDR3 sequences, more than 4.5% seen once. Sequencing was performed on whole blood, taken in connection with sensitization to the hapten diphenylcyclopropenone (DPC). These receptors all stem from a woman aged 45-60 years with alopecia areata. Some clones in this sample may be carry-over from other donors' samples. CDR3s include the opening cysteine and the closing phenylalanine or tryptophan. A D gene is named only where the DNA matches it firmly. Clone size, where shown, is once, few, many, or a class for clones that have expanded.

J,V,size,D,length,CDR3,DNA
TRBJ2-2,TRBV12-3/TRBV12-4,many,-,14,CASSPPPVAGELFF,TGTGCCAGCAGTCCCCCCCCTGTCGCCGGGGAGCTGTTTTTT
TRBJ2-3,TRBV12-3/TRBV12-4,few,-,14,CASSSKRSVDTQYF,TGTGCCAGCAGTTCTAAACGGTCCGTAGATACGCAGTATTTT
TRBJ2-1,TRBV10-3,many,TRBD2,15,CAISESSGRAGEQFF,TGTGCCATCAGTGAGTCTAGCGGGAGGGCCGGGGAGCAGTTCTTC
TRBJ2-7,TRBV28,many,-,13,CASSLVGSYEQYF,TGTGCCAGCAGCTTGGTGGGCTCCTACGAGCAGTACTTC
TRBJ1-2,TRBV29-1,many,-,12,CSVEWIDYGYTF,TGCAGCGTTGAATGGATCGACTATGGCTACACCTTC
TRBJ2-7,TRBV28,many,TRBD2,16,CASRSTAGAFSYEQYF,TGTGCCAGCAGATCTACAGCGGGAGCTTTCTCCTACGAGCAGTACTTC
TRBJ1-2,TRBV10-3,many,-,14,CAISSLKEAYGYTF,TGTGCCATCAGTTCTTTGAAGGAAGCGTATGGCTACACCTTC
TRBJ1-5,TRBV7-2,many,TRBD1,17,CASSLSLDRGDNQPQHF,TGTGCCAGCAGCTTATCCCTCGACAGGGGGGATAATCAGCCCCAGCATTTT
TRBJ2-5,TRBV28,many,-,11,CASSFGTHRYF,TGTGCCAGCAGTTTCGGGACCCACCGGTACTTC
TRBJ2-7,TRBV7-2,many,TRBD1,16,CASSLADRGVPYEQYF,TGTGCCAGCAGCTTAGCCGACAGGGGAGTCCCCTACGAGCAGTACTTC
TRBJ2-3,TRBV25-1,few,-,16,CASSESGARGADTQYF,TGTGCCAGCAGTGAAAGCGGGGCCAGGGGGGCAGATACGCAGTATTTT
TRBJ1-2,TRBV7-2,many,-,16,CASSLAPSEAVYGYTF,TGTGCCAGCAGCTTAGCCCCTAGTGAGGCGGTTTATGGCTACACCTTC
TRBJ1-2,TRBV6-2/TRBV6-3,few,-,14,CASSYSRQLPTYTF,TGTGCCAGCAGTTACTCGAGACAGCTTCCAACCTACACCTTC
TRBJ1-1,TRBV2,many,-,15,CASTARGDRETEAFF,TGTGCCAGCACCGCTCGAGGGGATAGGGAAACTGAAGCTTTCTTT
TRBJ1-1,TRBV5-1,-,TRBD1,16,CASSPEGTGGNTEAFF,TGCGCCAGCAGCCCCGAAGGGACAGGGGGGAACACTGAAGCTTTCTTT
TRBJ2-3,TRBV5-1,few,-,15,CASSLLQGFGDTQYF,TGCGCCAGCAGCTTGTTGCAAGGATTTGGAGATACGCAGTATTTT
TRBJ2-2,TRBV7-9,few,-,13,CASIIVPPGELFF,TGTGCCAGCATCATTGTACCTCCCGGGGAGCTGTTTTTT
TRBJ2-1,TRBV10-3,few,TRBD2,14,CAISLAGDPEEQFF,TGTGCCATCAGCCTAGCGGGGGACCCAGAGGAGCAGTTCTTC
TRBJ2-7,TRBV12-3/TRBV12-4,many,TRBD1,15,CASSLATGGGYEQYF,TGTGCCAGCAGTTTAGCGACAGGGGGCGGCTACGAGCAGTACTTC
TRBJ2-5,TRBV11-2,many,TRBD2,16,CASSLAASGSQETQYF,TGTGCCAGCAGCTTAGCTGCTAGCGGGAGCCAAGAGACCCAGTACTTC
TRBJ2-5,TRBV27,many,TRBD2,18,CASSLRTSGGGIQETQYF,TGTGCCAGCAGTTTGAGGACTAGCGGAGGGGGGATACAAGAGACCCAGTACTTC
TRBJ1-5,TRBV27,few,-,13,CASRSNRAQPQHF,TGTGCCAGCAGGTCAAACAGGGCCCAGCCCCAGCATTTT